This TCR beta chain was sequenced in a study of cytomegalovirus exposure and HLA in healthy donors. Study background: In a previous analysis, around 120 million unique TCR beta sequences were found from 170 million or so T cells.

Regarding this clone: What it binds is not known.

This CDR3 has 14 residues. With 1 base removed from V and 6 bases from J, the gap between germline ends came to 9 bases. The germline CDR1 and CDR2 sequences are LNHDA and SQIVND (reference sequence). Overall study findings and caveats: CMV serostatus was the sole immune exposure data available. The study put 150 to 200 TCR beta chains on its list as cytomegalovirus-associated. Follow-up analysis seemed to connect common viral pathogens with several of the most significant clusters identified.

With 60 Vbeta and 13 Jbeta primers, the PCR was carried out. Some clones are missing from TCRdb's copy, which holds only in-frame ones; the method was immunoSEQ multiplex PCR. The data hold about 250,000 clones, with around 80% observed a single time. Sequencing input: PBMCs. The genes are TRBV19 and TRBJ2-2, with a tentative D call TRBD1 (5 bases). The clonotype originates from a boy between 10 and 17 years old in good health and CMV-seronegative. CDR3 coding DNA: TGTGCCAGTAGTATAGTGACCAGGGCCGGGGAGCTGTTTTTT. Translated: CASSIVTRAGELFF.